This T cell receptor (beta chain) derives from a study of CD8+CD57+ T cells in acquired aplastic anemia. Study-wide background: Across the sorted CD4+ and CD8+ cells, DNA amounts averaged about 3.1 ug. Findings and limits, study-wide: Any difference that existed in CD8+ Simpson's diversity between patients and controls was not significant.

TCR beta VDJ and CDR3 profiling used genomic DNA as template. TCRdb reprocessed the reads with MiXCR, giving one entry per CDR3 protein. The table records some 220,000 distinct CDR3 sequences, about 37% of them present only once. V trimming: 4 bases; J trimming: 4 bases; junction bases outside the gene matches: 9. This CDR3 is 15 amino acids long. Germline V gene sequence: CDR1 LNHDA, CDR2 SQIVND (reference sequence). On this clonotype: Antigen unknown. One base away lies a much larger clone, so this may be a sequencing read error.

This rearrangement joins TRBV19 to TRBJ1-1; 7 bases align to TRBD1. Material: sorted CD4+, CD8+, or CD8+CD57+ T cells (not recorded which) from PBMCs. The source is a human donor in good health, serving as a control. Here the CDR3 DNA reads TGTGCCAGTAGTAACCGGGACAAGGGGGCCACTGAAGCTTTCTTT. Protein sequence: CASSNRDKGATEAFF. Using reference TRBV19 and TRBJ1-1 for the parts outside the CDR3, the full variable domain is DGGITQSPKYLFRKEGQNVTLSCEQNLNHDAMYWYRQDPGQGLRLIYYSQIVNDFQKGDIAEGYSVSREKKESFPLTVTSAQKNPTAFYLCASSNRDKGATEAFFGQGTRLTVV.